Listed here are 2 T cell receptor beta chains from one sample, sequenced in a study of T-cell reconstitution after alpha-beta-depleted transplantation in children. Unique molecular identifiers were incorporated during preparation of the TCRbeta library. From the PCR reads, TCRdb called clonotypes with MiXCR, one entry per CDR3 protein. The table has hundreds of thousands of distinct CDR3 sequences, about an eighth seen once; the top ten hold approximately 4.3%. The sequencing here drew on PBMCs, taken from the stem cell graft. The receptors originated from a human donor who donated a stem cell graft to a child with Fanconi anemia.

The table lists this clonotype with a few counts. The rearrangement uses TRBV5-6 and TRBJ2-1, with 9 bases aligning to TRBD2. The CDR3 has 15 amino acids. The trim removed 1 base at V and 7 bases at J, leaving 6 bases unmatched. The germline CDR1 and CDR2 sequences are SGHDT and YYEEEE. The CDR3 nucleotides are TGTGCCAGCAGCTTGCCTAGCGGGGAGAAGAATGAGCAGTTCTTC. Its translation is CASSLPSGEKNEQFF.

This clonotype was found a few times. The rearrangement links TRBV12-3 or TRBV12-4 to TRBJ1-5; D is unclear. Between the trimmed V and J ends, which lost 3 bases and 5 bases, there was a span of 8 bases. The CDR3 runs 13 residues. The CDR3 DNA sequence: TGTGCCAGCAGTTTCAGCCCTGATCAGCCCCAGCATTTT. It specifies CASSFSPDQPQHF.